This T cell receptor (beta chain) was observed in a study of T cell changes during pregnancy in multiple sclerosis. Repertoires were generated with immunoSEQ multiplex PCR, while TCRdb's copy carries only in-frame clones and drops some. The table has some 85,000 clones, over 85% seen once. The CDR3 runs to 13 residues. Germline CDR1 reads MNHEY; CDR2 reads SMNVEV (reference sequence). After removal of 8 bases from V and 6 bases from J, the junction contained 9 bases not matched to a gene. The chain employs TRBV27 and TRBJ2-5; 7 bases line up with TRBD1. The sample in question was peripheral blood, obtained in the second trimester of pregnancy. The receptor comes from a female donor in good health, enrolled as a control in a pregnancy study. CDR3 nucleotides: TGTGCCAGCCAATTCTCCAGGGGGAAGACCCAGTACTTC. Translating it yields CASQFSRGKTQYF.